This T cell receptor (beta chain) is drawn from a study of T cell responses to AZD1222 COVID-19 vaccine. Researchers grouped second doses given at about 4 or about 12 weeks into one pool. The CDR3 totals 13 residues. V lost 0 bases and J 2 bases, leaving 4 bases between the germline ends. The germline V gene has CDR1 GTSNPN and CDR2 SVGIG (reference sequence). Method: immunoSEQ multiplex PCR; TCRdb's copy keeps in-frame clones and lacks some. The sample has some 200,000 clones, 90% to 95% seen once; the top ten hold more than 0.8%. The source is an adult who received the AZD1222 COVID-19 vaccine. Sequencing used peripheral blood, obtained 28 days after the second AZD1222 dose. The chain recombines TRBV30 with TRBJ2-2; no definite D call. CDR3 DNA: TGTGCCTGGAGTGTGAGAAACACCGGGGAGCTGTTTTTT. Amino acids: CAWSVRNTGELFF.